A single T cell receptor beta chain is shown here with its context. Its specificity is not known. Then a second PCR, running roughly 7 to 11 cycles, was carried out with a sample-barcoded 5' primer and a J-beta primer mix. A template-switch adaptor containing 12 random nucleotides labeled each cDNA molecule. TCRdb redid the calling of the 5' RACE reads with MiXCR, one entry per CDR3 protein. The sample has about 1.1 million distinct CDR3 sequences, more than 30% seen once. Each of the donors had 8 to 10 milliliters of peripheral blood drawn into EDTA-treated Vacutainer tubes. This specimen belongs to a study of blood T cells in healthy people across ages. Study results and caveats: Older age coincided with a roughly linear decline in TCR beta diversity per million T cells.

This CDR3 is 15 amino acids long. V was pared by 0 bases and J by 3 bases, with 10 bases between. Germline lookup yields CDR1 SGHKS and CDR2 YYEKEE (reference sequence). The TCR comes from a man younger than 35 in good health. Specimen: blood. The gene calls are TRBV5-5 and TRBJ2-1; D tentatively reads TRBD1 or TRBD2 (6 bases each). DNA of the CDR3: TGTGCCAGCAGCTTGGAGGAGGGGGACTACAATGAGCAGTTCTTC. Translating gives CASSLEEGDYNEQFF.